Here is one T cell receptor (beta chain) with its context. What it binds is not known. Assay: immunoSEQ multiplex PCR; the TCRdb copy retains only in-frame clones and omits some. The sample has around 29,000 clones, 91% seen once. This sample was included in a study of OX40 agonist ivuxolimab in advanced cancers. Overall study: Ivuxolimab, an antibody that agonizes OX40 (CD134), was administered to the patients. Every 2 weeks, patients received ivuxolimab intravenously, dosed at 0.01 to 10 mg/kg.

Study-wide results and caveats: At 0.1 to 3.0 mg/kg and by week 6, clonal expansion occurred in CD4+ and CD8+ blood T cells.

Germline loops: CDR1 SEHNR, CDR2 FQNEAQ (reference sequence). The length of the CDR3 is 13 residues. Trimming took 6 bases from V and 5 from J, leaving 13 bases between them. This receptor was identified in an adult with an advanced solid tumor such as melanoma, head and neck, liver or kidney cancer. V gene TRBV7-9 combines with J gene TRBJ1-1, with D unresolved. Here the sequenced sample was CD4+ or CD8+ T cells sorted from blood, taken in a trial of the OX40 agonist ivuxolimab. In nucleotides, the CDR3 is TGTGCCAGCAGTGACTTGCCGGCGACTGAAGCTTTCTTT. Amino acids: CASSDLPATEAFF.